This TCR beta chain appears in the sequencing data of a study of cytotoxic CD8 clonotypes in ibrutinib-treated CLL (dated by TCRdb to the early 2020s). In terms of the full investigation: In this cohort, about 15 patients were treatment-naive and approximately 10 were relapsed/refractory, while about 17 had unmutated IGHV. Every sample from remission and from progressive disease was obtained while the patients were still on ibrutinib. Longitudinal samples were available for about 30% of the roughly 86 trial participants. Cryopreserved peripheral blood mononuclear cells were obtained prior to treatment, at the time of response, and at either disease progression or sustained remission. Samples averaged around 280,000 productive templates and just under 95,000 productive rearrangements. Responses were partial in some 24 patients and complete in 2; after median approximately 69 months follow-up, some 15 stayed in remission and approximately twelve progressed. The response samples were drawn at a median of roughly eleven months into treatment, with a range of about 6 to 40 months.

A MiSeq instrument was used for deep resolution sequencing, which targeted depths ranging from 1 in 1 million up to 1 in 200,000 T cells, with coverage averaging 10x for each clonotype. TCR beta libraries were generated with the immunoSEQ hsTCRB Kit. In the original analysis: Data were analyzed with ImmunoSEQ Data Assistant and ImmunoSEQ Analyzer, with V, D and J genes assigned per IMGT definitions. Clonality, with values ranging from 0 to 1, was calculated as one minus the normalized Shannon entropy of productive rearrangement frequencies. Only overrepresented clonotypes making up at least 0.05% of the repertoire of each patient were included in the public clonotype analysis. About a dozen repertoires from age-matched healthy donors, obtained from immuneACCESS, served as clonality controls. Imported from immuneACCESS, the table was reduced by TCRdb to in-frame sequences with V and J called. These copies leave out some clones; in studies compared against another copy, an unresolved V gene accounts for under half, and the cause of the remainder is not known. V, J and clone size are those of that table, while D and trimming were read from the DNA. Present in this sample are some 140,000 clones, roughly 80% of which were seen just once. Roughly 3.1% of the sample lies in the top ten.

About this clone itself: Its target antigen remains unknown. Per-base quality was not reported, and no clone a single base away is much larger than it.

The sample's time point label, decoded: 24 months on ibrutinib. For TCR beta library preparation, 1.5 to 2.5 micrograms of genomic DNA were extracted from the cryopreserved PBMCs. High-throughput TCR beta sequencing was performed on longitudinal blood samples from CLL patients receiving ibrutinib monotherapy. The patients took part in an open-label, single-center phase 2 trial of ibrutinib monotherapy. Including cysteine and phenylalanine, the CDR3 has 15 amino acids. Just CDR3 DNA is preserved here, 45 bases in frame from base 1. V is clipped by 6 bases and J by 4 bases, and the sequence between their germline boundaries is 16 bases long. Taken from the germline V gene, the CDR1 and CDR2 loops are MDHEN and SYDVKM. Study-wide conclusions, independent of this receptor: Baseline clonality exceeded that of age-matched healthy donors and correlated strongly with circulating CD8+ T-cell counts. At ibrutinib response clonality went up, during sustained remission it held steady, and at progression it dropped back toward baseline. Sustained-remission and progressing patients did not have matched sampling times, and lymph node repertoires were not examined. Public clonotypes were rare and either shrank or stayed stable during treatment, and the rise in clonality at ibrutinib response reflected expansion of private clonotypes.

The receptor chain draws on TRBV28 and TRBJ1-3, with the D gene call left open. The sample in question was PBMCs, obtained after 24 months of ibrutinib treatment. The sequence was collected from a human donor with chronic lymphocytic leukemia. The bases are TGTGCCAGCAGGCCCACAGTCCTAGAGGGAAACACCATATATTTT. It translates as CASRPTVLEGNTIYF. Reference TRBV28 and TRBJ1-3 genes cover what lies past the CDR3, so the full variable domain is DVKVTQSSRYLVKRTGEKVFLECVQDMDHENMFWYRQDPGLGLRLIYFSYDVKMKEKGDIPEGYSVSREKKERFSLILESASTNQTSMYLCASRPTVLEGNTIYFGEGSWLTVV.